The T cell receptor (beta chain) described here comes from a study of T cells in Graves' hyperthyroidism and ophthalmopathy. The CDR3 sequence is 21 residues long. Germline V gene lookup returns CDR1 MNHEY and CDR2 SVGAGI. Trimming took 3 bases from V and 3 from J; bases not matched to a gene: 15. Diagnosing involved the use of clinical symptoms, serum thyroxine and TRAb, thyroid ultrasound and orbital computed tomography. What was amplified from RNA transcripts were TCR beta CDR3 regions. The HTBI set primed first-round TCR CDR3 RT-PCR. In TCRdb, the multiplex PCR reads were re-called with MiXCR into one record per CDR3 protein. The sample lists about 350,000 distinct CDR3 sequences, about a sixth occurring once. This clonotype has ten or more counts.

V usage is TRBV6-5 and J usage is TRBJ2-3; 16 bases line up with TRBD2. The clonotype was recovered from a woman aged 25 to 39 with Graves' hyperthyroidism that later progressed to Graves' ophthalmopathy. The sample comprised blood. The CDR3 coding sequence is TGTGCCAGCAGTTATGGAAGCCCGGGACTAGCGGGGGGGGACCCAACAGATACGCAGTATTTT. Its protein is CASSYGSPGLAGGDPTDTQYF.